The clone carrying this T cell receptor beta chain appeared a few times. This entry belongs to a study of patients and donors after allogeneic stem cell transplantation. Germline lookup yields CDR1 MNHEY and CDR2 SVGAGI. V lost 4 bases, J lost 4 bases, and 10 bases stayed unmatched. The CDR3 consists of 15 residues. Each CDR3 protein gets one entry after TCRdb re-called the RT-PCR reads with MiXCR. The sample has 400,000 to 450,000 distinct CDR3 sequences; approximately 16% are singletons. The receptor was isolated from a human donor who was either an allogeneic HSCT recipient or a stem cell or donor lymphocyte infusion donor (not recorded which). It is not recorded whose cells these are; they may come from a transplant donor. The sequenced sample was blood, either unsorted or a sorted T cell fraction (not recorded which). V is TRBV6-5 and J is TRBJ2-7, with TRBD1 matching 7 bases. CDR3: CASSSGQSSEYEQYF. CDR3 sequence (DNA): TGTGCCAGCAGTTCGGGACAGTCTTCTGAGTACGAGCAGTACTTC.